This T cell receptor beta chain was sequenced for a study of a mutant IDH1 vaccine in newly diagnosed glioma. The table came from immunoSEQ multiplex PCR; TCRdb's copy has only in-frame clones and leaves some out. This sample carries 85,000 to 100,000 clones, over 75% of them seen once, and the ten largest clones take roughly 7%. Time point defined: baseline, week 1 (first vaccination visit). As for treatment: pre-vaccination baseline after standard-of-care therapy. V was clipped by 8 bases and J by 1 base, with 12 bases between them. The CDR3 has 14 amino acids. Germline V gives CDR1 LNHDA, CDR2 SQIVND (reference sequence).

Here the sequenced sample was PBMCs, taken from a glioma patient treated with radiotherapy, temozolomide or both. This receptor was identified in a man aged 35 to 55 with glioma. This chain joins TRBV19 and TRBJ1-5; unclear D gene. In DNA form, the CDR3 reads TGTGCCAGTTTTAGGGATGGAAGCAATCAGCCCCAGCATTTT. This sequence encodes CASFRDGSNQPQHF.